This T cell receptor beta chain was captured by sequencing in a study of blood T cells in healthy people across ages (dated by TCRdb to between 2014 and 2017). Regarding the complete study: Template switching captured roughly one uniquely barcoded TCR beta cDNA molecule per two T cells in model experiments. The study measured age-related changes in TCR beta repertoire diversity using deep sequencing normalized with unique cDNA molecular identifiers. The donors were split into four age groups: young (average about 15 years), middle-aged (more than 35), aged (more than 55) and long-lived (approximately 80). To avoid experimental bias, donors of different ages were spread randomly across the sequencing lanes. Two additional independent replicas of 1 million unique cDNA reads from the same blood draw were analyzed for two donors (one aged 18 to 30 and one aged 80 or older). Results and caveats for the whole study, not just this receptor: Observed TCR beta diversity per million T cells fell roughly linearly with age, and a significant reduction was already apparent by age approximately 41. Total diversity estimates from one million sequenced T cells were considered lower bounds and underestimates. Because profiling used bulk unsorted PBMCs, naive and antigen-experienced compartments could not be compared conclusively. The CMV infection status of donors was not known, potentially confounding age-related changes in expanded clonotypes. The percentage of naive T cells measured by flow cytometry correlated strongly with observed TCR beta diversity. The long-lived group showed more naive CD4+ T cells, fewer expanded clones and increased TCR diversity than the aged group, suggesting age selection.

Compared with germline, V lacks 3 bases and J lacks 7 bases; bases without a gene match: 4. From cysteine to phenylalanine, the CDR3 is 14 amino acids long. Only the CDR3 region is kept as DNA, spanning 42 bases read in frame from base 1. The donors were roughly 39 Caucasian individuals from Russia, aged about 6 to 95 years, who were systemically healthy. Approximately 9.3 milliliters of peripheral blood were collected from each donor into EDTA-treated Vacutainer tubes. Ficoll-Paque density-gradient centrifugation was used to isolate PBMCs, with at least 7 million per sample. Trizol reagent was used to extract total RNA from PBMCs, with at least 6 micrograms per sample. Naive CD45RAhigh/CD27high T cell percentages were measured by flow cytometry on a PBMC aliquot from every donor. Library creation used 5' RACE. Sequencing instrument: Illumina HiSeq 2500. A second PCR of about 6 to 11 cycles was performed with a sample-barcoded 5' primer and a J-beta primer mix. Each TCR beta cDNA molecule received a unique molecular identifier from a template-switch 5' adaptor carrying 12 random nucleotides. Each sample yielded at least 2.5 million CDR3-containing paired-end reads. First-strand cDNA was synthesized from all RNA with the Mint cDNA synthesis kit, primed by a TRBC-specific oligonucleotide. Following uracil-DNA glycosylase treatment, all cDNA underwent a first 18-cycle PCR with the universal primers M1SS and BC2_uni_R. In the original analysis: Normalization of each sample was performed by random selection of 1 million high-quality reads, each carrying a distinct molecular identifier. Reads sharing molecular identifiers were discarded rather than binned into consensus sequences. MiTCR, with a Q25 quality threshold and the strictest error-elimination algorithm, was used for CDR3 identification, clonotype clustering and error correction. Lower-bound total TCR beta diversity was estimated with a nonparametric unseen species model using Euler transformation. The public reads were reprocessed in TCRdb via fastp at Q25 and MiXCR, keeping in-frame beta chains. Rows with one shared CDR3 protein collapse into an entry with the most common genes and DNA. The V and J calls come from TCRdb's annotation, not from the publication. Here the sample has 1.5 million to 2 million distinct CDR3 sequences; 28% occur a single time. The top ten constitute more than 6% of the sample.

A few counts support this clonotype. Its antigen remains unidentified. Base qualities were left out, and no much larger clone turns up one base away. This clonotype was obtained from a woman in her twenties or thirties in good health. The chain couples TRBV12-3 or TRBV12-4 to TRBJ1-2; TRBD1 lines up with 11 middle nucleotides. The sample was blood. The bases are TGTGCCAGCAGTTTCCGGACAGGGGGCATTGGCTACACCTTC. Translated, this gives CASSFRTGGIGYTF.